This T cell receptor beta chain comes out of a study of long-term antiretroviral therapy in people with HIV. Run at survey level, the immunoSEQ assay was version v3.0. Generated by immunoSEQ multiplex PCR, the TCRdb table keeps only in-frame clones and is missing some. In the table there are around 40,000 clones, roughly 88% of which are singletons. Trimming removed 7 bases at V and 0 bases at J, with 16 bases between. CDR3 length equals 16 residues. Germline V gene sequence: CDR1 MNHEY, CDR2 SMNVEV (reference sequence). As for this clone: Its antigen is undetermined.

Notes on the study in general: Transplant donor controls retained higher diversity, though diversity increased after ART.

The sample in question was unsorted PBMCs, obtained 2.2 years after starting antiretroviral therapy. This TCR came from a young man with HIV. V gene TRBV27 combines with J gene TRBJ2-1, with a weak D call TRBD2 (5 bases). The chain's CDR3 is CASTPRAEISYNEQFF. CDR3 DNA sequence: TGTGCCAGCACCCCCAGAGCGGAAATCTCCTACAATGAGCAGTTCTTC.